The 26 T cell receptor beta chains in this list originate from one sample, sequenced in a study of response to subunit inactivated influenza vaccine. TCRdb reprocessed the RT-PCR reads via MiXCR and lists one record per CDR3 protein. The top ten hold about 9.9% of the sample, which has fewer than 800,000 distinct CDR3 sequences, 15% to 18% seen once. The specimen was PBMCs from blood, collected 11 to 12 days after vaccination. The receptors derive from a man in his fifties or sixties who received an inactivated influenza vaccine.

This clonotype has a handful of counts. The chain employs TRBV28 and TRBJ2-3; D perhaps matches TRBD1 (7 bases). This CDR3 contains 16 residues. The germline V gene encodes CDR1 MDHEN and CDR2 SYDVKM. The V end was cut by 5 bases, the J end by 5 bases, with 20 bases between. The CDR3 region has the DNA TGTGCCAGCAGTGACCATCGGGTCAGGGGGGTAGATACGCAGTATTTT. This gives the protein CASSDHRVRGVDTQYF.

This clonotype was detected only a few times. J is TRBJ2-7 and V is TRBV4-3; D possibly corresponds to TRBD2 (6 bases). Germline values: CDR1 LGHNA, CDR2 YSLEER. The V end lost 0 bases, the J end lost 3 bases, and 18 bases lay between the germline ends. This CDR3 has 17 amino acids. The CDR3 spells CASSQDGGIGGFYEQYF. The CDR3 DNA reads TGCGCCAGCAGCCAAGATGGCGGGATTGGGGGATTCTACGAGCAGTACTTC.

This clonotype has ten or more counts. The genes are TRBV7-8 and TRBJ2-3; tentative D call: TRBD2 (7 bases). Germline loops: CDR1 SGHVS, CDR2 FQNEAQ. CDR3 length: 16 amino acids. Between the trimmed V and J ends, which lost 5 bases and 4 bases, there was a span of 19 bases. In DNA form, the CDR3 reads TGTGCCAGCAGCCTAACGAGGGGGGGCAGGGCAGATACGCAGTATTTT. Translating gives CASSLTRGGRADTQYF. The complete variable domain, with remaining parts taken from reference TRBV7-8 and TRBJ2-3, reads GAGVSQSPRYKVAKRGQDVALRCDPISGHVSLFWYQQALGQGPEFLTYFQNEAQLDKSGLPSDRFFAERPEGSVSTLKIQRTQQEDSAVYLCASSLTRGGRADTQYFGPGTRLTVL.

In this sample, this clonotype turned up a few times. The chain has TRBV28 and TRBJ1-5; 7 nucleotides match TRBD1. The CDR3 consists of 16 residues. Germline V gene data show CDR1 as MDHEN and CDR2 as SYDVKM. V was pared by 2 bases and J by 3 bases, with 7 bases of the junction left unmatched. The CDR3: CASSLRLTGLNQPQHF. The CDR3 DNA sequence: TGTGCCAGCAGTTTACGTCTGACAGGGCTCAATCAGCCCCAGCATTTT.

The gene calls are TRBV18 and TRBJ1-6; maybe TRBD1 (5 bases). The germline V gene encodes CDR1 KGHSH and CDR2 LQKENI. The germline V and J ends were trimmed by 5 bases and 1 base, with 9 bases remaining between them. There are 15 residues in the CDR3. CDR3 bases: TGTGCCAGCTCAGGGGCCGGGTCCTATAATTCACCCCTCCACTTT. Translated, it gives CASSGAGSYNSPLHF. Full variable domain (remainder filled in from reference TRBV18 and TRBJ1-6): NAGVMQNPRHLVRRRGQEARLRCSPMKGHSHVYWYRQLPEEGLKFMVYLQKENIIDESGMPKERFSAEFPKEGPSILRIQQVVRGDSAAYFCASSGAGSYNSPLHFGNGTRLTVT.

V is TRBV12-3 or TRBV12-4 and J is TRBJ2-3; 10 bases agree with TRBD2. Unmatched junction bases numbered 13, after V lost 1 base and J lost 6 bases. This CDR3 is built from 18 residues. The CDR3 loop reads CASSLGGFSGGGVDTQYF. In DNA, the CDR3 is TGTGCCAGCAGTTTAGGAGGGTTCAGCGGGGGGGGCGTGGATACGCAGTATTTT.

This chain joins TRBV6-2 or TRBV6-3 and TRBJ2-5; perhaps TRBD1 as D (6 bases). The V gene lost 5 bases and the J gene lost 0 bases, with 10 bases spanning the gap. The length of the CDR3 is 14 residues. The germline V gene has CDR1 MNHEY and CDR2 SVGEGT. CDR3 loop: CASSKDRYQETQYF. CDR3 sequence (DNA): TGTGCCAGCAGTAAGGACAGATACCAAGAGACCCAGTACTTC.

The chain employs TRBV20-1 and TRBJ2-5; TRBD2 is a possible D gene (6 bases). Germline CDR1 and CDR2: DFQATT and SNEGSKA (reference sequence). Trimming took off 2 bases at V and 0 bases at J, with 13 bases between the two ends. This CDR3 has 15 amino acids. CDR3 in DNA: TGCAGTGCTAGACCGGGACTGACGTACCAAGAGACCCAGTACTTC. It encodes CSARPGLTYQETQYF.

The V and J genes are TRBV28 and TRBJ2-3, with D tentatively TRBD2 (6 bases). Germline CDR1 is MDHEN and CDR2 is SYDVKM. CDR3 length equals 13 residues. The V end was cut by 8 bases, the J end by 3 bases, with 12 bases between. The CDR3 region has the DNA TGTGCCAGCCTTGGCCGGGAGACAGATACGCAGTATTTT. Its translation is CASLGRETDTQYF.

This clonotype was counted only a few times. J is TRBJ2-3 and V is TRBV18; D call uncertain. V was clipped by 0 bases and J by 4 bases, with 5 bases between them. The CDR3 sequence is 13 residues long. Germline values: CDR1 KGHSH, CDR2 LQKENI. The DNA for the CDR3 is TGTGCCAGCTCACCACCCGTGTCAGATACGCAGTATTTT. Protein product: CASSPPVSDTQYF.

This clonotype was detected ten times or more. V gene TRBV7-2 combines with J gene TRBJ1-2; D is ambiguous. The CDR3 has 12 amino acids. Germline V gene sequence: CDR1 SGHTA, CDR2 FQGNSA. V was shortened by 6 bases and J by 2 bases, with 7 bases between the two germline ends. The CDR3 DNA reads as TGTGCCAGCAGTTTTTCGAACTATGGCTACACCTTC. This gives the protein CASSFSNYGYTF.

The CDR3 region is CASSFRRTLQETQYF. CDR3 DNA sequence: TGTGCCAGCAGTTTCCGGCGGACACTTCAAGAGACCCAGTACTTC. The V and J genes are TRBV12-3 or TRBV12-4 and TRBJ2-5; TRBD1 is a possible D gene (5 bases). Trimming left V 3 bases short and J 2 bases short, with 13 bases between. This CDR3 contains 15 residues.

This clonotype was observed many times. The chain employs TRBV7-8 and TRBJ2-7; tentative D call: TRBD1 (6 bases). The germline gives CDR1 SGHVS, CDR2 FQNEAQ. The CDR3 totals 13 residues. Trimming removed 6 bases at V and 3 bases at J, with 12 bases between. CDR3 bases: TGTGCCAGCAGTACGGGACACTTCTACGAGCAGTACTTC. Protein sequence: CASSTGHFYEQYF.

This clonotype occurred a few times. The chain couples TRBV7-7 to TRBJ2-3; maybe TRBD2 (6 bases). Germline CDR1 reads SSHAT; CDR2 reads FNYEAQ (reference sequence). The CDR3 spans 15 residues. V was cut by 5 bases and J by 0 bases, with 12 bases left in between. The CDR3 spells CASSAGLESTDTQYF. The DNA for the CDR3 is TGTGCCAGCAGCGCGGGGCTGGAGAGCACAGATACGCAGTATTTT. The entire variable domain, with the rest obtained from reference TRBV7-7 and TRBJ2-3, is as follows: GAGVSQSPRYKVTKRGQDVTLRCDPISSHATLYWYQQALGQGPEFLTYFNYEAQPDKSGLPSDRFSAERPEGSISTLTIQRTEQRDSAMYRCASSAGLESTDTQYFGPGTRLTVL.

The V call is TRBV7-9, the J call TRBJ2-7; D might be TRBD1 or TRBD2, each matching 5 bases. The CDR3 spans 15 residues. Germline values: CDR1 SEHNR, CDR2 FQNEAQ (reference sequence). V lost 5 bases and J 4 bases, leaving 18 bases between the germline ends. The CDR3 here is CASSSPSRGDYEQYF. The DNA for the CDR3 is TGTGCCAGCAGCAGTCCGTCGCGAGGGGATTACGAGCAGTACTTC.

The genes are TRBV12-3 or TRBV12-4 and TRBJ2-7; D gene unclear. V was cut by 6 bases and J by 3 bases, with 12 bases left in between. The CDR3 is 13 amino acids. As DNA, the CDR3 is TGTGCCAGCAGCTCCGCGGCTTACTACGAGCAGTACTTC. It yields the protein CASSSAAYYEQYF.

This clonotype was observed a handful of times. The V gene is TRBV11-1, the J gene TRBJ1-4; D is perhaps TRBD1 (6 bases). The CDR3 has 18 amino acids. Germline V lookup: CDR1 SGHAT, CDR2 FQDESV (reference sequence). V shed 4 bases and J shed 4 bases, with 22 bases lying between them. Here the CDR3 reads CASSSRVGQRGYNEKLFF. DNA for the CDR3: TGTGCCAGCAGCTCTAGAGTTGGACAGAGGGGGTATAATGAAAAACTGTTTTTT.

The V gene is TRBV15, the J gene TRBJ2-7; perhaps TRBD1 as D (6 bases). The germline CDR1 and CDR2 sequences are LNHNV and YYDKDF (reference sequence). Trimming took off 3 bases at V and 2 bases at J, with 14 bases between the two ends. CDR3 size: 15 residues. The CDR3 protein is CATSRETGSAYEQYF. The CDR3 DNA reads TGTGCCACCAGCAGGGAAACAGGGTCAGCCTACGAGCAGTACTTC.

This clonotype showed up just a few times. The CDR3 is CSVRTGMAYGYTF. The CDR3 DNA follows: TGCAGCGTTCGGACGGGGATGGCCTATGGCTACACCTTC. This sequence joins TRBV29-1 and TRBJ1-2; no clear D gene. CDR1 and CDR2 (germline): SQVTM, ANQGSEA. The CDR3 contains 13 residues. The V end was cut by 5 bases, the J end by 4 bases, with 14 bases between.

This clonotype showed up just a few times. The chain links TRBV11-2 to TRBJ2-1; 8 bases map to TRBD1. Germline assignment: CDR1 SGHAT and CDR2 FQNNGV. Losses at the gene ends were 3 bases for V and 6 bases for J; bases not matched to a gene: 1. The CDR3 contains 13 residues. DNA for the CDR3: TGTGCCAGCAGCTTGACAGGGGCCAATGAGCAGTTCTTC. The encoded protein is CASSLTGANEQFF. The variable domain in full, with the rest retrieved from reference TRBV11-2 and TRBJ2-1, is EAGVAQSPRYKIIEKRQSVAFWCNPISGHATLYWYQQILGQGPKLLIQFQNNGVVDDSQLPKDRFSAERLKGVDSTLKIQPAKLEDSAVYLCASSLTGANEQFFGPGTRLTVL.

The J gene is TRBJ2-1, the V gene TRBV29-1; TRBD2 matches 7 bases. The trim removed 5 bases at V and 7 bases at J, leaving 8 bases unmatched. The germline V gene has CDR1 SQVTM and CDR2 ANQGSEA. The CDR3 is made up of 13 amino acids. The CDR3 sequence: CSVRAGVGNEQFF. As DNA, the CDR3 is TGCAGCGTTCGGGCGGGAGTGGGGAATGAGCAGTTCTTC.

The chain carries TRBV5-5 and TRBJ2-1; 7 bases are a match to TRBD2. Per germline, CDR1 SGHKS and CDR2 YYEKEE (reference sequence). V dropped 0 bases and J dropped 4; count of bases not matched to a gene: 7. This CDR3 has 16 residues. This CDR3 reads CASSLDHTGGYNEQFF. The CDR3 DNA is TGTGCCAGCAGCTTGGATCACACGGGGGGTTACAATGAGCAGTTCTTC.

In this sample, this clonotype turned up many times. V and J are TRBV6-1 and TRBJ2-2; D remains unclear. The CDR3 runs 15 residues. Germline V gives CDR1 MNHNS, CDR2 SASEGT. V was clipped by 11 bases and J by 1 base, with 17 bases between them. The CDR3 protein is CASTTPPGNTGELFF. The CDR3 coding sequence is TGTGCCTCCACCACTCCCCCGGGGAACACCGGGGAGCTGTTTTTT.

This clonotype has only a few counts. V gene TRBV24-1 combines with J gene TRBJ2-7, with D possibly matching TRBD1 (5 bases). This CDR3 has 13 amino acids. Trimming pared 5 bases from V and 2 bases from J, leaving 9 bases between. Looked up from germline, CDR1 is KGHDR and CDR2 is SFDVKD. This CDR3 reads CATSGDRAYEQYF. The CDR3 DNA follows: TGTGCCACCAGTGGAGACAGAGCCTACGAGCAGTACTTC.

This clonotype was seen a few times. The V and J genes are TRBV28 and TRBJ1-6, with D unresolved. This CDR3 has 12 amino acids. Germline-derived CDR1 and CDR2 are MDHEN and SYDVKM. Trimming removed 8 bases at V and 11 bases at J, with 13 bases between. CDR3 nucleotide sequence: TGTGCCAGCTGGGATCCCCTCACACCCCTCCACTTT. It is translated as CASWDPLTPLHF.

The chain couples TRBV11-1 to TRBJ2-3, with 12 bases aligning to TRBD1. CDR3 length: 18 residues. CDR1 SGHAT and CDR2 FQDESV come from the germline V gene (reference sequence). The V segment lost 5 bases and the J segment 6 bases; nucleotides outside the gene matches: 15. CDR3 nucleotide sequence: TGTGCCAGCAGCACAAGGGACAGGGGGCCCGTCTTTGGGGATACGCAGTATTTT. Encoded protein: CASSTRDRGPVFGDTQYF.